A selection of T cell receptor beta chains follows, all from one sample in a study of cytomegalovirus exposure and HLA in healthy donors. Using immunoSEQ multiplex PCR, the repertoire was profiled, and TCRdb retains in-frame clones only, with some absent. Of just over 80,000 clones listed, approximately 96% were seen once; the top ten hold about 1.3%. Sequencing was carried out using PBMCs. The origin of the receptors is a woman younger than 35 in good health and CMV-seronegative. Both conserved end residues are part of each CDR3. A D gene is named only where the DNA matches it firmly. For some rows the clone size is stated as once, few or many, or as a class when expanded; others skip it.

CDR3aa: CASGRQGLGTEAFF
CDR3nt: TGTGCCAGCGGGAGACAGGGCTTAGGCACTGAAGCTTTCTTT
j_gene: TRBJ1-1
v_gene: TRBV28
d_gene: TRBD1
abundance: few

CDR3aa: CASSPGAGRDGYTF
CDR3nt: TGTGCCAGCTCACCAGGGGCGGGACGCGATGGCTACACCTTC
j_gene: TRBJ1-2
v_gene: TRBV18
d_gene: -
abundance: -

CDR3aa: CVSNRGGFSYEQYF
CDR3nt: TGTGTCTCGAACAGGGGGGGATTTTCCTACGAGCAGTACTTC
j_gene: TRBJ2-7
v_gene: TRBV10-3
d_gene: -
abundance: -

CDR3aa: CASSRSGMGTEAFF
CDR3nt: TGTGCCAGCTCACGGTCGGGGATGGGCACTGAAGCTTTCTTT
j_gene: TRBJ1-1
v_gene: TRBV18
d_gene: -
abundance: -

CDR3aa: CASSYSEDRAYEQYF
CDR3nt: TGTGCCAGCAGTTACTCAGAGGACAGAGCCTACGAGCAGTACTTC
j_gene: TRBJ2-7
v_gene: TRBV6-5
d_gene: -
abundance: -

CDR3aa: CSVARGTGGTEAFF
CDR3nt: TGCAGCGTCGCCCGGGGGACAGGGGGAACTGAAGCTTTCTTT
j_gene: TRBJ1-1
v_gene: TRBV29-1
d_gene: TRBD1
abundance: -

CDR3aa: CASRSGRETQYF
CDR3nt: TGTGCCAGCAGATCGGGGAGGGAGACCCAGTACTTC
j_gene: TRBJ2-5
v_gene: TRBV27
d_gene: -
abundance: -

CDR3aa: CASSLAGEGYNEQFF
CDR3nt: TGTGCCAGCAGTCTAGCGGGAGAGGGTTACAATGAGCAGTTCTTC
j_gene: TRBJ2-1
v_gene: TRBV6-5
d_gene: TRBD2
abundance: -

CDR3aa: CASSATGPNTGELFF
CDR3nt: TGTGCCAGCAGCGCGACAGGACCGAACACCGGGGAGCTGTTTTTT
j_gene: TRBJ2-2
v_gene: TRBV2
d_gene: -
abundance: -

CDR3aa: CASSQRTGPSEQYF
CDR3nt: TGTGCCAGCAGTCAACGGACAGGGCCGAGTGAGCAGTACTTC
j_gene: TRBJ2-7
v_gene: TRBV6-6
d_gene: TRBD1
abundance: -

CDR3aa: CASPRQSIDTQYF
CDR3nt: TGTGCCAGCCCCCGACAGAGTATAGATACGCAGTATTTT
j_gene: TRBJ2-3
v_gene: TRBV9
d_gene: -
abundance: -

CDR3aa: CASSPGTSGNNEQFF
CDR3nt: TGTGCCAGCAGCCCCGGGACTAGCGGAAACAATGAGCAGTTCTTC
j_gene: TRBJ2-1
v_gene: TRBV25-1
d_gene: TRBD2
abundance: once

CDR3aa: CAISDRVSNQPQHF
CDR3nt: TGTGCCATCAGTGACAGGGTGAGCAATCAGCCCCAGCATTTT
j_gene: TRBJ1-5
v_gene: TRBV10-3
d_gene: -
abundance: -

CDR3aa: CASSQGVRSGPTGELFF
CDR3nt: TGCGCCAGCAGCCAAGGCGTCAGGAGCGGACCCACCGGGGAGCTGTTTTTT
j_gene: TRBJ2-2
v_gene: TRBV4-1
d_gene: -
abundance: -

CDR3aa: CAISTGQTEAFF
CDR3nt: TGTGCCATCAGCACGGGACAGACTGAAGCTTTCTTT
j_gene: TRBJ1-1
v_gene: TRBV10-3
d_gene: TRBD1
abundance: -

CDR3aa: CASSFGGSHTEAFF
CDR3nt: TGCGCCAGCAGCTTCGGCGGATCACACACTGAAGCTTTCTTT
j_gene: TRBJ1-1
v_gene: TRBV5-1
d_gene: -
abundance: -

CDR3aa: CASSLDSGPSYEQYF
CDR3nt: TGTGCCAGCAGCTTGGATAGCGGGCCCTCCTACGAGCAGTACTTC
j_gene: TRBJ2-7
v_gene: TRBV7-7
d_gene: TRBD2
abundance: -

CDR3aa: CASSLDSTGVYNEQFF
CDR3nt: TGTGCCAGCAGCTTAGATAGCACAGGGGTTTACAATGAGCAGTTCTTC
j_gene: TRBJ2-1
v_gene: TRBV11-3
d_gene: TRBD1
abundance: -

CDR3aa: CASSRQPNEKLFF
CDR3nt: TGTGCCAGCAGCCGACAGCCTAATGAAAAACTGTTTTTT
j_gene: TRBJ1-4
v_gene: TRBV14
d_gene: -
abundance: -

CDR3aa: CASSDLREKVSYEQYF
CDR3nt: TGTGCCAGCAGTGACTTGCGGGAAAAGGTTTCTTACGAGCAGTACTTC
j_gene: TRBJ2-7
v_gene: TRBV2
d_gene: -
abundance: -

CDR3aa: CASSLRRVTGTPYGYTF
CDR3nt: TGTGCCAGCAGCTTGCGACGGGTCACAGGGACCCCCTATGGCTACACCTTC
j_gene: TRBJ1-2
v_gene: TRBV5-6
d_gene: -
abundance: -

CDR3aa: CASSEASIQHLGTEAFF
CDR3nt: TGTGCCAGCAGTGAAGCAAGTATACAGCACCTCGGCACTGAAGCTTTCTTT
j_gene: TRBJ1-1
v_gene: TRBV6-1
d_gene: -
abundance: -

CDR3aa: CAWARHGQPQHF
CDR3nt: TGTGCCTGGGCCCGTCATGGCCAGCCCCAGCATTTT
j_gene: TRBJ1-5
v_gene: TRBV30
d_gene: -
abundance: -

CDR3aa: CASSEFLAGEAVLETQYF
CDR3nt: TGTGCCAGCAGTGAATTCCTAGCGGGAGAGGCGGTTCTAGAGACCCAGTACTTC
j_gene: TRBJ2-5
v_gene: TRBV6-1
d_gene: TRBD2
abundance: -

CDR3aa: CASSSGTGVGNEQFF
CDR3nt: TGTGCCAGCAGCTCCGGGACAGGGGTAGGAAATGAGCAGTTCTTC
j_gene: TRBJ2-1
v_gene: TRBV13
d_gene: TRBD1
abundance: -

CDR3aa: CASTAGSNQPQHF
CDR3nt: TGTGCCAGCACCGCGGGTAGCAATCAGCCCCAGCATTTT
j_gene: TRBJ1-5
v_gene: TRBV6-5
d_gene: -
abundance: few

CDR3aa: CASSYRTVTSSGANVLTF
CDR3nt: TGCGCCAGCAGCTACAGGACAGTTACGAGCTCTGGGGCCAACGTCCTGACTTTC
j_gene: TRBJ2-6
v_gene: TRBV5-1
d_gene: -
abundance: -

CDR3aa: CASSNQGQGGSGANVLTF
CDR3nt: TGTGCCAGTAGTAATCAGGGACAGGGAGGATCTGGGGCCAACGTCCTGACTTTC
j_gene: TRBJ2-6
v_gene: TRBV19
d_gene: TRBD1
abundance: -

CDR3aa: CASSLVATGYRADTQYF
CDR3nt: TGTGCCAGCAGCCTTGTAGCCACAGGGTATCGGGCAGATACGCAGTATTTT
j_gene: TRBJ2-3
v_gene: TRBV27
d_gene: -
abundance: -

CDR3aa: CASSQSRTSDWETQYF
CDR3nt: TGCGCCAGCAGCCAATCCAGGACTAGCGATTGGGAGACCCAGTACTTC
j_gene: TRBJ2-5
v_gene: TRBV4-1
d_gene: TRBD2
abundance: -

CDR3aa: CASSFPESSYEQYF
CDR3nt: TGTGCCAGCAGTTTTCCGGAGTCGTCCTACGAGCAGTACTTC
j_gene: TRBJ2-7
v_gene: TRBV28
d_gene: -
abundance: -

CDR3aa: CASSWASGTGRYEQYF
CDR3nt: TGTGCCAGCAGCTGGGCCTCCGGGACAGGGCGATACGAGCAGTACTTC
j_gene: TRBJ2-7
v_gene: TRBV7-8
d_gene: TRBD1
abundance: -

CDR3aa: CASSQDRAPTNYGYTF
CDR3nt: TGTGCCAGCAGTCAGGACAGGGCCCCCACTAACTATGGCTACACCTTC
j_gene: TRBJ1-2
v_gene: TRBV28
d_gene: TRBD1
abundance: -

CDR3aa: CASSDRHQGQETQYF
CDR3nt: TGTGCCAGTAGTGACCGCCACCAGGGGCAAGAGACCCAGTACTTC
j_gene: TRBJ2-5
v_gene: TRBV19
d_gene: -
abundance: -

CDR3aa: CASSAGGGFYGYTF
CDR3nt: TGTGCCAGCAGCGCGGGGGGGGGCTTCTATGGCTACACCTTC
j_gene: TRBJ1-2
v_gene: TRBV27
d_gene: -
abundance: -

CDR3aa: CASSLDGTGQPQHF
CDR3nt: TGTGCCAGCAGCTTAGATGGGACTGGGCAGCCCCAGCATTTT
j_gene: TRBJ1-5
v_gene: TRBV11-2
d_gene: -
abundance: -

CDR3aa: CASSQPLGAGNTIYF
CDR3nt: TGTGCCAGCAGTCAGCCCTTAGGAGCTGGAAACACCATATATTTT
j_gene: TRBJ1-3
v_gene: TRBV2
d_gene: -
abundance: -

CDR3aa: CASSDRTGISYGYTF
CDR3nt: TGTGCCAGCAGTGACCGGACAGGGATCAGCTATGGCTACACCTTC
j_gene: TRBJ1-2
v_gene: TRBV25-1
d_gene: TRBD1
abundance: -

CDR3aa: CASTTQGLNEKLFF
CDR3nt: TGTGCCAGTACCACACAGGGGCTCAATGAAAAACTGTTTTTT
j_gene: TRBJ1-4
v_gene: TRBV19
d_gene: TRBD1
abundance: -

CDR3aa: CASRGRQGSDEQYF
CDR3nt: TGTGCCAGCAGGGGTAGACAGGGGTCGGACGAGCAGTACTTC
j_gene: TRBJ2-7
v_gene: TRBV28
d_gene: TRBD1
abundance: once

CDR3aa: CASSGTAPTDTQYF
CDR3nt: TGCGCCAGCTCCGGGACAGCCCCGACAGATACGCAGTATTTT
j_gene: TRBJ2-3
v_gene: TRBV10-1
d_gene: TRBD1
abundance: once

CDR3aa: CASCLTWATGATNEKLFF
CDR3nt: TGTGCCAGCTGTCTTACTTGGGCAACAGGGGCAACTAATGAAAAACTGTTTTTT
j_gene: TRBJ1-4
v_gene: TRBV27
d_gene: TRBD1
abundance: -

CDR3aa: CASSYDSASYTF
CDR3nt: TGTGCCAGCAGTTACGACTCGGCCAGCTACACCTTC
j_gene: TRBJ1-2
v_gene: TRBV6-5
d_gene: -
abundance: -

CDR3aa: CASRSTSGSGNEQFF
CDR3nt: TGCGCCAGCAGATCTACTAGCGGGAGCGGCAATGAGCAGTTCTTC
j_gene: TRBJ2-1
v_gene: TRBV5-1
d_gene: TRBD2
abundance: -

CDR3aa: CASSDPGFGELFF
CDR3nt: TGTGCCAGCAGTGATCCAGGGTTCGGGGAGCTGTTTTTT
j_gene: TRBJ2-2
v_gene: TRBV25-1
d_gene: -
abundance: -

CDR3aa: CASSDVSDRANIYEQYF
CDR3nt: TGTGCCAGCAGCGATGTCTCGGACAGGGCGAATATCTACGAGCAGTACTTC
j_gene: TRBJ2-7
v_gene: TRBV5-8
d_gene: TRBD1
abundance: -

CDR3aa: CASSNGQAAGVEAFF
CDR3nt: TGTGCCAGTAGCAACGGACAGGCCGCCGGGGTTGAAGCTTTCTTT
j_gene: TRBJ1-1
v_gene: TRBV19
d_gene: TRBD1
abundance: -

CDR3aa: CASSFMGARANEKLFF
CDR3nt: TGTGCCAGCAGTTTTATGGGGGCCCGCGCTAATGAAAAACTGTTTTTT
j_gene: TRBJ1-4
v_gene: TRBV27
d_gene: -
abundance: -

CDR3aa: CASNVGSAIGDEQFF
CDR3nt: TGTGCCAGCAATGTTGGGTCGGCTATCGGGGATGAGCAGTTCTTC
j_gene: TRBJ2-1
v_gene: TRBV16
d_gene: -
abundance: -

CDR3aa: CASSPSPTGISYEQYF
CDR3nt: TGTGCCAGCAGTCCCTCCCCTACAGGGATCTCCTACGAGCAGTACTTC
j_gene: TRBJ2-7
v_gene: TRBV27
d_gene: -
abundance: -

CDR3aa: CASSWPQGAPNYGYTF
CDR3nt: TGTGCCAGCAGTTGGCCTCAGGGTGCCCCTAACTATGGCTACACCTTC
j_gene: TRBJ1-2
v_gene: TRBV6-5
d_gene: -
abundance: once

CDR3aa: CASSSSGPFNNEQFF
CDR3nt: TGTGCCAGCAGTTCTAGCGGACCATTCAACAATGAGCAGTTCTTC
j_gene: TRBJ2-1
v_gene: TRBV25-1
d_gene: TRBD2
abundance: -

CDR3aa: CASSYLTSPGLTTNEKLFF
CDR3nt: TGTGCCAGCAGTTACTTGACCTCTCCTGGACTGACAACTAATGAAAAACTGTTTTTT
j_gene: TRBJ1-4
v_gene: TRBV6-9
d_gene: -
abundance: -

CDR3aa: CASSLAVLAFNEQFF
CDR3nt: TGTGCCAGCAGCTTGGCCGTCCTAGCTTTCAATGAGCAGTTCTTC
j_gene: TRBJ2-1
v_gene: TRBV5-4
d_gene: -
abundance: -

CDR3aa: CASSDSTASYEQYF
CDR3nt: TGTGCCAGCAGCGACTCGACAGCCTCCTACGAGCAGTACTTC
j_gene: TRBJ2-7
v_gene: TRBV7-8
d_gene: -
abundance: -

CDR3aa: CASSLSGGTSYNEQFF
CDR3nt: TGCGCCAGCAGCTTGTCGGGGGGAACCTCCTACAATGAGCAGTTCTTC
j_gene: TRBJ2-1
v_gene: TRBV5-1
d_gene: TRBD2
abundance: -

CDR3aa: CASSLVGGPGGEQFF
CDR3nt: TGCGCCAGCAGCTTGGTGGGGGGACCTGGTGGTGAGCAGTTCTTC
j_gene: TRBJ2-1
v_gene: TRBV5-1
d_gene: -
abundance: -

CDR3aa: CASSLTGGYEQYF
CDR3nt: TGCGCCAGCAGCTTGACAGGGGGCTACGAGCAGTACTTC
j_gene: TRBJ2-7
v_gene: TRBV5-1
d_gene: TRBD1
abundance: -